A few counts support the clone carrying this T cell receptor (beta chain). The entry originates in a study of blood T cell repertoires in COVID-19. Across the whole study: From T cells, B-cell-depleted T cells, or PBMCs came the material, which was cDNA or gDNA.

V was clipped by 7 bases and J by 2 bases; unmatched bases: 14. The CDR3 is made up of 17 amino acids. Germline CDR1 and CDR2: LNHDA and SQIVND (reference sequence). Generated by immunoSEQ multiplex PCR, the TCRdb table keeps only in-frame clones and is missing some. The sample yields some 250,000 clones, approximately 90% seen once. The clonotype originates from a middle-aged woman with acute COVID-19. This chain uses TRBV19 with TRBJ1-1; 9 bases fit TRBD1. Sequenced: PBMCs or T cells enriched from blood (not recorded which). CDR3: CASISRRDRDHNTEAFF. The CDR3 coding sequence is TGTGCCAGTATATCCCGCCGGGACAGGGATCATAACACTGAAGCTTTCTTT.